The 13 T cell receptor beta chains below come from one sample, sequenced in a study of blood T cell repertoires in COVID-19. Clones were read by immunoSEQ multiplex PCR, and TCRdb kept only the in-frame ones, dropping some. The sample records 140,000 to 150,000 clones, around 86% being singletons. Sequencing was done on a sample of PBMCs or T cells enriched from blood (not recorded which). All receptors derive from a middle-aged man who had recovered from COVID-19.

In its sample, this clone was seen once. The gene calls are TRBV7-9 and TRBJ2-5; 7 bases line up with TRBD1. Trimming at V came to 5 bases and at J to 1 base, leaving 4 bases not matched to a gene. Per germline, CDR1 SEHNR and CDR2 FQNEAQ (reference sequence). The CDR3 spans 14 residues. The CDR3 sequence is CASSPRQGQETQYF. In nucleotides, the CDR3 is TGTGCCAGCAGCCCTCGACAGGGCCAAGAGACCCAGTACTTC. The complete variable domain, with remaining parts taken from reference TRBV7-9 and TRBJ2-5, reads DTGVSQNPRHKITKRGQNVTFRCDPISEHNRLYWYRQTLGQGPEFLTYFQNEAQLEKSRLLSDRFSAERPKGSFSTLEIQRTEQGDSAMYLCASSPRQGQETQYFGPGTRLLVL.

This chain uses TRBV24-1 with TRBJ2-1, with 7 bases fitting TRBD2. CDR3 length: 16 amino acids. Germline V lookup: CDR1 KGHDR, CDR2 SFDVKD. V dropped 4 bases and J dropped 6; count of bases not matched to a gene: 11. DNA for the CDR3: TGTGCCACCAGTGACCCCGGGACTAAACTTTCCAATGAGCAGTTCTTC. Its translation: CATSDPGTKLSNEQFF.

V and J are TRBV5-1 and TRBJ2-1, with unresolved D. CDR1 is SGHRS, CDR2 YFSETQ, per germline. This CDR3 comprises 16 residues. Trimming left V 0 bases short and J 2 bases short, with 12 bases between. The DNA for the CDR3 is TGCGCCAGCAGCTTGGCTCAGCGAGTCCCCTACAATGAGCAGTTCTTC. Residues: CASSLAQRVPYNEQFF.

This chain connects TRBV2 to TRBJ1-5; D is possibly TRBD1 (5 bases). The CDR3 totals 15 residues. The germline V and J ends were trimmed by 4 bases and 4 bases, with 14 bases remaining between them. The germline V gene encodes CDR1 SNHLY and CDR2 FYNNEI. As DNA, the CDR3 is TGTGCCAGCAGTGTTGCCAGGGTTGCAAATCAGCCCCAGCATTTT. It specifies CASSVARVANQPQHF.

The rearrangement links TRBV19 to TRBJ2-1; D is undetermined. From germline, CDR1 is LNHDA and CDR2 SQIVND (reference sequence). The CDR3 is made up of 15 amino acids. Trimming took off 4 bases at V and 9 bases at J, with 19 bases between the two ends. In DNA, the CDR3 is TGTGCCAGTAGTAGGGCCTACTTGTCGGTCCGTGAGCAGTTCTTC. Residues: CASSRAYLSVREQFF.

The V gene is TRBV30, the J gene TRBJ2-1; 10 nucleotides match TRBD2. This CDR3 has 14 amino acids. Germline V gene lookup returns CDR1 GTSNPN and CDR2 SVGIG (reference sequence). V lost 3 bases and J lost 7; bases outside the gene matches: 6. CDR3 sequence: CAWRKDSGRNEQFF. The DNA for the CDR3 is TGTGCCTGGAGGAAGGATAGCGGGAGGAATGAGCAGTTCTTC.

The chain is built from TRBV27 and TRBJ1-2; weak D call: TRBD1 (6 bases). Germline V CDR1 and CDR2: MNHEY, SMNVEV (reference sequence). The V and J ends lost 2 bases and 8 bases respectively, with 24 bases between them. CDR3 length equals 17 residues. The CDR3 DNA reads TGTGCCAGCAGTTTAGGGTTTGGGACCGGGGGGCTAAGGGGCTACACCTTC. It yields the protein CASSLGFGTGGLRGYTF.

This CDR3 is CASSTTRRGGTEAFF. The CDR3 DNA is TGTGCCAGCAGCACGACTAGGAGGGGGGGCACTGAAGCTTTCTTT. This chain uses TRBV3-1 (or the pseudogene TRBV3-2) with TRBJ1-1; D perhaps matches TRBD1 (6 bases). V shed 5 bases and J shed 4 bases, with 17 bases lying between them. The CDR3 covers 15 residues. Germline CDR1 is LGHDT and CDR2 is YNNKEL (reference sequence).

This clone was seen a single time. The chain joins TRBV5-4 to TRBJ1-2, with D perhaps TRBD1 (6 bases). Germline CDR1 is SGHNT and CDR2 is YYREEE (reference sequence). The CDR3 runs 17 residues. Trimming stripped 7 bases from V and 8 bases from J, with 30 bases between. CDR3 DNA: TGTGCCAGCGGTCTACCACAGGGAATTGGGCAGTATGTGGGCTACACCTTC. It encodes CASGLPQGIGQYVGYTF.

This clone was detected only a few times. This chain's CDR3 is CASTRGGEGNEQFF. In DNA, the CDR3 is TGTGCCAGTACCCGCGGCGGGGAGGGCAATGAGCAGTTCTTC. The chain has TRBV19 and TRBJ2-1; the match to TRBD2 covers 7 bases. This CDR3 region has 14 residues. V was clipped by 7 bases and J by 6 bases; unmatched bases: 9. Germline lookup yields CDR1 LNHDA and CDR2 SQIVND (reference sequence).

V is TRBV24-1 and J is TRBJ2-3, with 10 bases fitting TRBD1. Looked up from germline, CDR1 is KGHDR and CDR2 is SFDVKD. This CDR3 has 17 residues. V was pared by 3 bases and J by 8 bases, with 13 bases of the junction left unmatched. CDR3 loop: CATSDPTPGQGRGTQYF. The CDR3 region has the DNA TGTGCCACCAGTGATCCTACGCCGGGACAGGGGCGTGGTACGCAGTATTTT.

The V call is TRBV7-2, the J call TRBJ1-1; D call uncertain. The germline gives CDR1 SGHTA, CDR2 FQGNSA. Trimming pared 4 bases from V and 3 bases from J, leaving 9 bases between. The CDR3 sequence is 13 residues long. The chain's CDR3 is CASSSRIDTEAFF. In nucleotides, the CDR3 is TGTGCCAGCAGCTCGCGGATAGACACTGAAGCTTTCTTT.

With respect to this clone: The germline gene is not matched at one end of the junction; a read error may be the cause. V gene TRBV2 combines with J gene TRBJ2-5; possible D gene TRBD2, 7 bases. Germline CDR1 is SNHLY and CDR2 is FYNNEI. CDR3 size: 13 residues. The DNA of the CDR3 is TGTGCCAGCGTTGGGGGGGCGCAAGGGACCCAGTACTTC. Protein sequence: CASVGGAQGTQYF. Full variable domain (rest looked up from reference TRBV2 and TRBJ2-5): EPEVTQTPSHQVTQMGQEVILRCVPISNHLYFYWYRQILGQKVEFLVSFYNNEISEKSEIFDDQFSVERPDGSNFTLKIRSTKLEDSAMYFCASVGGAQGTQYFGPGTRLLVL.